Listed here are 21 T cell receptor beta chains from one sample, sequenced in a study of Ad26.COV2.S vaccination and SARS-CoV-2 variants. The data were produced by immunoSEQ multiplex PCR, yet TCRdb's version contains in-frame clones alone and is incomplete. The sample has around 340,000 clones, approximately 86% seen once. Treatment denoted: about 20 received Ad26.COV2.S at low or high dose, single or two shots; a few received placebo; per-sample allocation not given. After the first vaccine or placebo injection, samples were drawn on day 63. The sample in question was peripheral blood, obtained in a trial of Ad26.COV2.S vaccine versus placebo. The receptors were sampled from a person between 18 and 65 years old who received the Ad26.COV2.S COVID-19 vaccine or a placebo.

CDR3 region: CASSSLAGVDVYEQYF. CDR3 coding DNA: TGTGCCAGCAGTTCCCTAGCGGGGGTAGACGTCTACGAGCAGTACTTC. The V gene is TRBV6-5, the J gene TRBJ2-7; 10 bases align to TRBD2. Germline values: CDR1 MNHEY, CDR2 SVGAGI. The CDR3 is made up of 16 amino acids. J gave up 3 bases and V 4 bases, and 9 bases lay outside the gene matches.

The V gene is TRBV18, the J gene TRBJ1-6; unclear D gene. CDR1 is KGHSH, CDR2 LQKENI, per germline. Trimming removed 2 bases from V and 7 bases from J, with 12 bases in between. The CDR3 is 15 amino acids. The DNA for the CDR3 is TGTGCCAGCTCACCAGGGCGACGGACGAATTCACCCCTCCACTTT. It is translated as CASSPGRRTNSPLHF.

This clone appeared a few times. The V and J genes are TRBV5-4 and TRBJ2-3; TRBD2 matches at 9 bases. Germline CDR1 reads SGHNT; CDR2 reads YYREEE (reference sequence). With 1 base clipped from V and 10 bases from J, the junction kept 7 bases outside the gene matches. The CDR3 spans 14 residues. CDR3: CASSLKAGGTAQYF. As DNA, the CDR3 is TGTGCCAGCAGCTTGAAAGCGGGGGGAACGGCGCAGTATTTT. The entire variable domain, with the rest obtained from reference TRBV5-4 and TRBJ2-3, is as follows: ETGVTQSPTHLIKTRGQQVTLRCSSQSGHNTVSWYQQALGQGPQFIFQYYREEENGRGNFPPRFSGLQFPNYSSELNVNALELDDSALYLCASSLKAGGTAQYFGPGTRLTVL.

The chain joins TRBV7-9 to TRBJ1-2; 7 nucleotides align to TRBD1. This CDR3 spans 13 amino acids. Per the germline V gene, CDR1 is SEHNR and CDR2 is FQNEAQ (reference sequence). V lost 5 bases, J lost 5 bases, and 5 bases stayed unmatched. CDR3 region: CASSEQGKYGYTF. Written as DNA, the CDR3 is TGTGCCAGCAGCGAACAGGGGAAGTATGGCTACACCTTC.

This clone came up a few times. The chain carries TRBV7-8 and TRBJ2-5; 8 bases map to TRBD1. Germline V gene data show CDR1 as SGHVS and CDR2 as FQNEAQ. This CDR3 contains 14 residues. Trimming at V came to 5 bases and at J to 5 bases, leaving 7 bases not matched to a gene. CDR3 DNA sequence: TGTGCCAGCAGCCCGACGACAGGGGACGAGACCCAGTACTTC. It yields the protein CASSPTTGDETQYF.

V and J are TRBV6-5 and TRBJ2-1; D gene unclear. V lost 6 bases, J lost 4 bases, and 13 bases lay in between. CDR3 size: 14 residues. CDR1 is MNHEY and CDR2 is SVGAGI in the germline V gene. CDR3 amino acids: CASRWTQSYNEQFF. The CDR3 DNA is TGTGCCAGCAGGTGGACGCAGTCTTACAATGAGCAGTTCTTC.

The chain couples TRBV28 to TRBJ1-3; maybe TRBD1 (5 bases). The CDR3 is 16 amino acids. Germline V gene data show CDR1 as MDHEN and CDR2 as SYDVKM. Trimming removed 0 bases at V and 2 bases at J, with 11 bases between. The CDR3 reads CASSLWGSRAGNTIYF. The DNA of the CDR3 is TGTGCCAGCAGTTTATGGGGGTCCAGGGCTGGAAACACCATATATTTT. The full variable domain, in which reference TRBV28 and TRBJ1-3 provide the parts outside the CDR3, is DVKVTQSSRYLVKRTGEKVFLECVQDMDHENMFWYRQDPGLGLRLIYFSYDVKMKEKGDIPEGYSVSREKKERFSLILESASTNQTSMYLCASSLWGSRAGNTIYFGEGSWLTVV.

The V call is TRBV27, the J call TRBJ2-7; possible D gene TRBD2, 6 bases. Per germline, CDR1 MNHEY and CDR2 SMNVEV (reference sequence). CDR3 length: 12 amino acids. V shed 3 bases and J shed 6 bases, with 9 bases lying between them. The CDR3 DNA is TGTGCCAGCAGTTTTGGCGGGGTCGAGCAGTACTTC. Translated, it gives CASSFGGVEQYF.

This clone was seen once. The chain joins TRBV6-1 to TRBJ2-5; D ambiguous. The germline V gene has CDR1 MNHNS and CDR2 SASEGT. The CDR3 has 11 residues. The ends were cut back, 0 bases at V and 7 bases at J, with 3 bases in the middle. CDR3 amino acids: CASSEAPTQYF. For the CDR3, the DNA is TGTGCCAGCAGTGAAGCCCCGACCCAGTACTTC.

V is TRBV5-1 and J is TRBJ1-1, with D possibly being TRBD1 (5 bases). The CDR3 runs to 14 residues. The V end lost 2 bases, the J end lost 3 bases, and 11 bases lay between the germline ends. Germline V lookup: CDR1 SGHRS, CDR2 YFSETQ. The CDR3 DNA sequence: TGCGCCAGCAGCTTCCAGGGTAGGGACACTGAAGCTTTCTTT. It encodes CASSFQGRDTEAFF.

The chain employs TRBV11-2 and TRBJ2-7; no clear D gene. Germline V CDR1 and CDR2: SGHAT, FQNNGV. The V and J ends lost 1 base and 0 bases respectively, with 7 bases between them. CDR3 size: 14 residues. CDR3 in amino acids: CASSLVASSYEQYF. Here the CDR3 DNA reads TGTGCCAGCAGCTTAGTGGCAAGCTCCTACGAGCAGTACTTC.

CDR3 sequence: CASRDRAPEGAFF. DNA for the CDR3: TGCGCCAGCAGGGACAGGGCCCCGGAGGGAGCTTTCTTT. This chain links TRBV10-2 with TRBJ1-1; 8 bases are a match to TRBD1. CDR1 is WSHSY and CDR2 is SAAADI in the germline V gene. V was clipped by 6 bases and J by 10 bases; unmatched bases: 10. This CDR3 has 13 amino acids.

The chain employs TRBV13 and TRBJ2-5; D possibly corresponds to TRBD1 (5 bases). The ends were cut back, 5 bases at V and 2 bases at J, with 12 bases in the middle. CDR1 and CDR2 (germline): PRHDT, FYEKMQ (reference sequence). The CDR3 is made up of 14 amino acids. The CDR3 reads CASSPAWTQETQYF. For the CDR3, the DNA is TGTGCCAGCAGCCCAGCCTGGACACAAGAGACCCAGTACTTC.

The rearrangement uses TRBV28 and TRBJ1-2, with 7 nucleotides matching TRBD1. The CDR3 totals 12 residues. CDR1 is MDHEN and CDR2 is SYDVKM in the germline V gene. With 7 bases clipped from V and 7 bases from J, the junction kept 6 bases outside the gene matches. DNA of the CDR3: TGTGCCAGCACCGAGGGGGCCTCTGGCTACACCTTC. Translating gives CASTEGASGYTF.

This chain joins TRBV7-9 and TRBJ2-7, with TRBD1 identical over 9 bases. CDR1 and CDR2 from the germline V gene are SEHNR and FQNEAQ (reference sequence). V dropped 6 bases and J dropped 2; count of bases not matched to a gene: 5. This CDR3 is 14 amino acids long. The CDR3 reads CASRTGTGTYEQYF. The CDR3 bases are TGTGCCAGCAGGACCGGGACAGGGACCTACGAGCAGTACTTC.

V is TRBV9 and J is TRBJ1-3; D uncertain. Germline V gene sequence: CDR1 SGDLS, CDR2 YYNGEE. V lost 0 bases to trimming and J lost 0 bases, with 10 bases between them. The CDR3 is 16 amino acids. DNA for the CDR3: TGTGCCAGCAGCGTAGGGGCCACATCCTCTGGAAACACCATATATTTT. Its translation: CASSVGATSSGNTIYF.

The chain is built from TRBV3-1 (or the pseudogene TRBV3-2) and TRBJ1-4; D unresolved. CDR3 length: 12 residues. V was trimmed by 6 bases and J by 8 bases, leaving 10 bases between them. Germline values: CDR1 LGHDT, CDR2 YNNKEL (reference sequence). The CDR3 sequence: CASRLGREKLFF. The CDR3 bases are TGTGCCAGCAGACTTGGACGAGAAAAACTGTTTTTT.

The J gene is TRBJ1-2, the V gene TRBV11-2, with D perhaps TRBD1 (6 bases). Between the trimmed V and J ends, which lost 5 bases and 1 base, there was a span of 23 bases. Germline CDR1 and CDR2: SGHAT and FQNNGV. The CDR3 is made up of 18 amino acids. CDR3 sequence (DNA): TGTGCCAGCAGCCCCCGGGGTATACAGGGTAGACGTAACTATGGCTACACCTTC. It is translated as CASSPRGIQGRRNYGYTF.

The chain has TRBV5-1 and TRBJ2-5; D is perhaps TRBD1 (6 bases). Germline CDR1 SGHRS, CDR2 YFSETQ. V was clipped by 2 bases and J by 3 bases, with 11 bases between them. The CDR3 runs 14 residues. The CDR3 nucleotides are TGCGCCAGCAGCTTCAGTAGGACAGAAGAGACCCAGTACTTC. This sequence encodes CASSFSRTEETQYF.

The chain combines TRBV7-2 with TRBJ1-2; 8 bases line up with TRBD1. CDR1 and CDR2 from the germline V gene are SGHTA and FQGNSA. The CDR3 length is 14 residues. J lost 6 bases, V lost 5 bases, and 8 bases had no gene match. CDR3 region: CASSQTQGEHGYTF. The CDR3 DNA reads TGTGCCAGCAGCCAAACACAGGGGGAACATGGCTACACCTTC. Using reference TRBV7-2 and TRBJ1-2 for the parts outside the CDR3, the full variable domain is GAGVSQSPSNKVTEKGKDVELRCDPISGHTALYWYRQSLGQGLEFLIYFQGNSAPDKSGLPSDRFSAERTGGSVSTLTIQRTQQEDSAVYLCASSQTQGEHGYTFGSGTRLTVV.

The chain has TRBV18 and TRBJ2-5; D is unresolved. The CDR3 contains 13 residues. Germline V gene data show CDR1 as KGHSH and CDR2 as LQKENI. V was cut by 1 base and J by 3 bases, with 6 bases left in between. The CDR3 DNA reads as TGTGCCAGCTCACCACTTATAGAAGAGACCCAGTACTTC. Protein: CASSPLIEETQYF. Combining the CDR3 with reference TRBV18 and TRBJ2-5 gives the whole variable domain NAGVMQNPRHLVRRRGQEARLRCSPMKGHSHVYWYRQLPEEGLKFMVYLQKENIIDESGMPKERFSAEFPKEGPSILRIQQVVRGDSAAYFCASSPLIEETQYFGPGTRLLVL.